This entry concerns a single T cell receptor (beta chain). Trimming took 1 base from V and 3 from J, leaving 21 bases between them. CDR1 KGHSH and CDR2 LQKENI come from the germline V gene. CDR3 length: 18 amino acids. This sample stems from a study of blood T cell repertoires in COVID-19. Overall study context: Specimens from acute and convalescent COVID-19 originated in the United States, Italy and Spain. Sources were T cells, B-cell-depleted T cells, or PBMCs; the material itself was cDNA or gDNA.

How the authors handled the data: Quantification of nucleated cells was approximated via reference gene primer amplification. The protocol was immunoSEQ multiplex PCR, while the TCRdb copy is restricted to in-frame clones and leaves out a portion. V and J calls plus clone size are reproduced from that table; the DNA served to infer D and trimming. Here the sample spans a few hundred thousand clones, about 88% being singletons. The TCR sequence derives from a man aged 55 to 69 with acute or convalescent COVID-19. The rearrangement uses TRBV18 and TRBJ1-1, with D perhaps TRBD1 (5 bases). Material: peripheral blood. CDR3: CASSPLSQGAGGDTEAFF. CDR3 DNA: TGTGCCAGCTCACCACTTAGTCAGGGCGCTGGCGGGGACACTGAAGCTTTCTTT.